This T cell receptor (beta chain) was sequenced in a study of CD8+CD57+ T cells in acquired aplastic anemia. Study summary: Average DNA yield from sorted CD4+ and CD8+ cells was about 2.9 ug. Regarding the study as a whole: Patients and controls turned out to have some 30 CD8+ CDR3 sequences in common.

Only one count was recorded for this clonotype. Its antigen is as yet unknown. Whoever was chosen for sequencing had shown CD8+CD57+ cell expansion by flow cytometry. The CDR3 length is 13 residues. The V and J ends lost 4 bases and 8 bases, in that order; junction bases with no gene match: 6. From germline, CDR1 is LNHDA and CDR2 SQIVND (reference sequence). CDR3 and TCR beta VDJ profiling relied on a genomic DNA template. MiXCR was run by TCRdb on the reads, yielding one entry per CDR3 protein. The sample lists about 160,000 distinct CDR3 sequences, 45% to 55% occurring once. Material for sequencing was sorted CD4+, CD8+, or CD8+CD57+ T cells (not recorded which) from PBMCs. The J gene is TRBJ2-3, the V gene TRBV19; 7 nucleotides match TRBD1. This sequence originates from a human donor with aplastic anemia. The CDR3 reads CASSTTGYGTQYF. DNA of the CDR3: TGTGCCAGTAGTACGACAGGGTACGGTACGCAGTATTTT.